The clone carrying this T cell receptor beta chain rates as medium-sized. Its antigen is not known. V was shortened by 5 bases and J by 9 bases, with 8 bases between the two germline ends. This CDR3 region has 11 residues. Per germline, CDR1 MGHDK and CDR2 SYGVNS. The data belong to a study of CD8 T cell repertoires and HIV-1 epitope variants. Profiled with immunoSEQ multiplex PCR; TCRdb holds only in-frame clones, not every one. This sample yields 7,300 or so clones, of which more than 55% are seen a single time; approximately 40% belongs to the top ten. The chain combines TRBV25-1 with TRBJ2-1; D unclear. The specimen sequenced was cultured CD8+ T cells derived from PBMCs. The clonotype was recovered from a male donor with HIV. In DNA, the CDR3 is TGTGCCAGCAGTCGGCTCGGTGAGCAGTTCTTC. It translates to CASSRLGEQFF.